This TCR beta chain was captured by sequencing in a study of HIV-infected patients and healthy controls. TCRdb redid the calling of the 5' RACE reads with MiXCR, one entry per CDR3 protein. Seen here are 65,000 to 70,000 distinct CDR3 sequences, around 17% observed once, and the top ten hold 4.5% to 7%. The CDR3 is 12 residues long. The V end lost 7 bases, the J end lost 7 bases, and 11 bases lay between the germline ends. The chain carries TRBV12-3 or TRBV12-4 and TRBJ2-1; D is undetermined. Sequenced material: CD4+ T cells from blood. This sequence originates from a human donor in good health. The CDR3 DNA sequence: TGTGCCAGCACCCTGAACCGAAATGAGCAGTTCTTC. It is translated as CASTLNRNEQFF.